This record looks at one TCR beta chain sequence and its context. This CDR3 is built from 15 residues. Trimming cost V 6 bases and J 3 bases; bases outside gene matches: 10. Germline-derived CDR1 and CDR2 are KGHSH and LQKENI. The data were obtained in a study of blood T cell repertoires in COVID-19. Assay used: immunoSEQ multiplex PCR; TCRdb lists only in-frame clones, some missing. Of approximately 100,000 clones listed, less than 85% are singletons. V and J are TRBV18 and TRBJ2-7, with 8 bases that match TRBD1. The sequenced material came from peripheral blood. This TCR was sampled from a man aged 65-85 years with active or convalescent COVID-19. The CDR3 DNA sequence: TGTGCCAGCTCTCCGAGAGCCGACAGGGGCTACGAGCAGTACTTC. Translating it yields CASSPRADRGYEQYF.